The 26 T cell receptor beta chains below all came from one sample that was sequenced in a study of blood T cells in healthy people across ages. Next came a second PCR, run for roughly 6 to 11 cycles, which used a sample-barcoded 5' primer along with a J-beta primer mix. TCRdb re-analysed the 5' RACE reads in MiXCR, keeping a single row per CDR3 protein. Of roughly 1,500,000 distinct CDR3 sequences listed, 30% to 35% are singletons. The sample was blood. These receptors all come from a woman in her thirties in good health.

The chain couples TRBV2 to TRBJ2-3, with TRBD1 matching over 7 bases. The CDR3 length is 14 residues. V shed 10 bases and J 2 bases; nucleotides not matched to a gene: 9. The germline V gene encodes CDR1 SNHLY and CDR2 FYNNEI. CDR3 amino acids: CAIQGRTATDTQYF. DNA of the CDR3: TGTGCCATACAGGGGCGGACAGCCACAGATACGCAGTATTTT. Full variable domain (outside the CDR3, taken from reference TRBV2 and TRBJ2-3): EPEVTQTPSHQVTQMGQEVILRCVPISNHLYFYWYRQILGQKVEFLVSFYNNEISEKSEIFDDQFSVERPDGSNFTLKIRSTKLEDSAMYFCAIQGRTATDTQYFGPGTRLTVL.

This clonotype has more than one count but fewer than ten. The V gene is TRBV7-6, the J gene TRBJ2-1, with 11 bases fitting TRBD2. Germline V CDR1 and CDR2: SGHVS, FNYEAQ. The CDR3 has 18 residues. V gave up 0 bases and J gave up 2 bases; unmatched junction bases: 6. This CDR3 reads CASSLALAGGEAYNEQFF. Written as DNA, the CDR3 is TGTGCCAGCAGCTTAGCCCTAGCGGGAGGCGAAGCCTACAATGAGCAGTTCTTC.

Only a few counts were recorded for this clonotype. The chain is built from TRBV7-3 and TRBJ2-7, with a weak D call TRBD1 (8 bases). V lost 5 bases, J lost 6 bases, and 14 bases lay in between. This CDR3 spans 13 amino acids. CDR1 and CDR2 (germline): SGHTA, FQGTGA. The CDR3, as DNA: TGTGCCAGCAGCAAGGACAGGGAGGGCGAGCAGTACTTC. It encodes CASSKDREGEQYF.

This clonotype was found a few times. V usage is TRBV10-3 and J usage is TRBJ2-1; maybe TRBD2 (6 bases). V was pared by 0 bases and J by 0 bases, with 12 bases between. The CDR3 consists of 17 residues. Germline lookup yields CDR1 ENHRY and CDR2 SYGVKD. The CDR3 coding sequence is TGTGCCATCAGTGAGTCAGTTGGGAGGACCTCCTACAATGAGCAGTTCTTC. Translated: CAISESVGRTSYNEQFF.

This clonotype was picked up a small number of times. This chain joins TRBV6-1 and TRBJ2-7; D assignment may be TRBD1 or TRBD2 (5 bases each). V was trimmed by 6 bases and J by 9 bases, leaving 15 bases between them. Germline loops: CDR1 MNHNS, CDR2 SASEGT. The CDR3 runs 12 residues. The CDR3 reads CASSEGPVWQYF. For the CDR3, the DNA is TGTGCCAGCAGCGAGGGGCCCGTGTGGCAGTACTTC.

This clonotype occurred a few times. V and J are TRBV20-1 and TRBJ1-2, with D perhaps TRBD1 (5 bases). With 3 bases removed from V and 8 bases from J, the gap between germline ends came to 22 bases. Germline-derived CDR1 and CDR2 are DFQATT and SNEGSKA (reference sequence). There are 15 residues in the CDR3. CDR3 nucleotides: TGCAGTGCTAGGGGGAGGCAGGGATGTGAAGGAGGCTACACCTTC. Amino acid sequence: CSARGRQGCEGGYTF.

The rearrangement links TRBV2 to TRBJ2-1, with 9 bases that match TRBD2. The CDR3 loop spans 15 amino acids. Germline CDR1 and CDR2: SNHLY and FYNNEI. Germline trimming cut 5 bases from V and 4 bases from J; bases unmatched to any gene: 6. The CDR3 DNA sequence: TGTGCCAGCAGTCGGCGGGAGGGCCTATACAATGAGCAGTTCTTC. Amino acid sequence: CASSRREGLYNEQFF.

Comments on this clonotype: One end of the junction does not line up with germline, which may come from a read error. The V and J genes are TRBV28 and TRBJ2-1; a possible D gene is TRBD2 (6 bases). CDR1 MDHEN and CDR2 SYDVKM come from the germline V gene. This CDR3 spans 15 amino acids. The CDR3 region has the DNA TGTGCCAGCAGCTCCGGAGGGCCCTCCTACAGTGAGCAGTTCTTC. Encoded protein: CASSSGGPSYSEQFF.

This clonotype was observed a single time. The chain has TRBV10-3 and TRBJ1-2, with D unresolved. Germline assignment: CDR1 ENHRY and CDR2 SYGVKD. This CDR3 is built from 13 residues. The V end lost 0 bases, the J end lost 5 bases, and 7 bases lay between the germline ends. The CDR3 DNA is TGTGCCATCAGTGAGTCTATAAATTATGGCTACACCTTC. The encoded protein is CAISESINYGYTF.

This chain connects TRBV10-3 to TRBJ2-7; 7 bases map to TRBD2. Germline trimming cut 4 bases from V and 3 bases from J; bases unmatched to any gene: 6. This CDR3 has 14 residues. The germline CDR1 and CDR2 sequences are ENHRY and SYGVKD. The CDR3 reads CAISVGGGHYEQYF. The CDR3 bases are TGTGCCATCAGTGTCGGCGGGGGTCACTACGAGCAGTACTTC.

There are a few counts of this clonotype. This chain connects TRBV11-2 to TRBJ2-7, with 11 nucleotides matching TRBD1. The CDR3 loop spans 14 amino acids. The germline V gene has CDR1 SGHAT and CDR2 FQNNGV. J gave up 5 bases and V 4 bases, and 4 bases lay outside the gene matches. The CDR3 reads CASSSPGQGDEQYF. The CDR3 bases are TGTGCCAGCAGCTCGCCGGGACAGGGGGACGAGCAGTACTTC.

In its sample, this clonotype was seen a few times. The rearrangement links TRBV20-1 to TRBJ2-3; 14 bases line up with TRBD2. The CDR3 totals 16 residues. Germline lookup yields CDR1 DFQATT and CDR2 SNEGSKA (reference sequence). The ends lost 5 bases at V and 3 bases at J; junction bases unmatched: 7. CDR3 nucleotide sequence: TGCAGTGCTCCTGGGGGACTAGCGGGGGAAACAGATACGCAGTATTTT. Its protein product is CSAPGGLAGETDTQYF.

This rearrangement joins TRBV5-1 to TRBJ2-2; no firm D call. The CDR3 has 16 amino acids. Deletions cut 5 bases from V and 0 bases from J, with 14 bases between. The germline V gene has CDR1 SGHRS and CDR2 YFSETQ. CDR3 region: CASRSSGDANTGELFF. In nucleotides, the CDR3 is TGCGCCAGCAGATCTTCTGGAGACGCGAACACCGGGGAGCTGTTTTTT. Using reference TRBV5-1 and TRBJ2-2 for the parts outside the CDR3, the full variable domain is KAGVTQTPRYLIKTRGQQVTLSCSPISGHRSVSWYQQTPGQGLQFLFEYFSETQRNKGNFPGRFSGRQFSNSRSEMNVSTLELGDSALYLCASRSSGDANTGELFFGEGSRLTVL.

This clonotype was observed many times. J is TRBJ2-5 and V is TRBV12-3 or TRBV12-4; TRBD2 matches 7 bases. The CDR3 spans 15 residues. Losses at the gene ends were 5 bases for V and 0 bases for J; bases not matched to a gene: 6. CDR3 coding DNA: TGTGCCAGCAGTGCCGAAGCGGGAAACCAAGAGACCCAGTACTTC. This gives the protein CASSAEAGNQETQYF.

This clonotype was recorded at least ten times. The chain uses TRBV12-3 or TRBV12-4 and TRBJ2-7, with 7 bases lining up with TRBD2. The CDR3 is made up of 11 amino acids. V was pared by 8 bases and J by 5 bases, with 3 bases of the junction left unmatched. Here the CDR3 reads CASGRGNEQYF. Here the CDR3 DNA reads TGTGCCAGCGGGCGGGGGAACGAGCAGTACTTC.

Note on this clonotype: The CDR3 ends on some other residue instead of the conserved phenylalanine or tryptophan, so this is likely a read error. The CDR3 protein is CASSPHRDRGREKLFL. CDR3 nucleotide sequence: TGTGCCAGCAGTCCTCACCGGGACAGGGGGCGTGAAAAACTGTTTCTT. V usage is TRBV12-3 or TRBV12-4 and J usage is TRBJ1-4, with 12 positions matching TRBD1. This CDR3 spans 16 amino acids. J gave up 7 bases and V 5 bases, and 8 bases lay outside the gene matches.

This clonotype was found many times. The rearrangement links TRBV13 to TRBJ2-3; D may be TRBD2 (7 bases). Germline CDR1 PRHDT, CDR2 FYEKMQ (reference sequence). This CDR3 is 14 amino acids long. The germline V and J ends were trimmed by 4 bases and 5 bases, with 13 bases remaining between them. CDR3 nucleotides: TGTGCCAGCAGCTCCCGGGGGGCCCAAGATACGCAGTATTTT. The encoded protein is CASSSRGAQDTQYF.

This clonotype was observed a few times. The chain has TRBV10-3 and TRBJ1-6, with D possibly matching TRBD1 (5 bases). CDR1 ENHRY and CDR2 SYGVKD come from the germline V gene. Deletions cut 5 bases from V and 10 bases from J, with 15 bases between. This CDR3 spans 14 amino acids. The CDR3 region has the DNA TGTGCCATCAGTTTGTGGGGACCTGGCTCACCCCTCCACTTT. Its translation: CAISLWGPGSPLHF.

The chain uses TRBV7-9 and TRBJ2-5, with D tentatively TRBD1 (5 bases). The CDR3 runs 13 residues. Germline CDR1 SEHNR, CDR2 FQNEAQ (reference sequence). V was pared by 5 bases and J by 3 bases, with 10 bases between. The CDR3: CASSGWGEETQYF. The CDR3 nucleotides read TGTGCCAGCAGCGGCTGGGGCGAAGAGACCCAGTACTTC.

With respect to this clonotype: Mismatch with germline at one junction end may stem from a read error. The chain couples TRBV5-4 to TRBJ2-7, with TRBD2 matching over 11 bases. Germline V gene lookup returns CDR1 SGHNT and CDR2 YYREEE (reference sequence). The length of the CDR3 is 16 residues. CDR3 nucleotide sequence: TGTGCCAGCAGCGTTAGCGGGGGGGCACTGTCCTACAAGCAGTACTTC. It encodes CASSVSGGALSYKQYF.

There are many counts of this clonotype. The chain recombines TRBV10-3 with TRBJ2-7; D might be TRBD1 (6 bases). Germline V lookup: CDR1 ENHRY, CDR2 SYGVKD. V was trimmed by 5 bases and J by 6 bases, leaving 8 bases between them. This CDR3 comprises 11 residues. Here the CDR3 DNA reads TGTGCCATCAGTACAGGGTTCGAGCAGTACTTC. It is translated as CAISTGFEQYF.

This chain joins TRBV13 and TRBJ1-2; 8 bases map to TRBD1. Trimming cost V 4 bases and J 5 bases; bases outside gene matches: 12. The CDR3 runs 16 residues. Germline V gene lookup returns CDR1 PRHDT and CDR2 FYEKMQ (reference sequence). The CDR3 loop reads CASSSRLEQGEYGYTF. For the CDR3, the DNA is TGTGCCAGCAGCTCCCGATTGGAACAGGGGGAGTATGGCTACACCTTC.

This clonotype was observed a single time. This chain links TRBV6-5 with TRBJ2-7; D gene ambiguous. The CDR3 loop spans 13 amino acids. Germline CDR1 is MNHEY and CDR2 is SVGAGI. With 2 bases removed from V and 6 bases from J, the gap between germline ends came to 11 bases. In nucleotides, the CDR3 is TGTGCCAGCAGTTACATGGGGAAGGGCGAGCAGTACTTC. Its protein product is CASSYMGKGEQYF.

This sequence joins TRBV6-1 and TRBJ1-2, with D perhaps TRBD1 (5 bases). The germline V gene has CDR1 MNHNS and CDR2 SASEGT. The CDR3 sequence is 15 residues long. V was shortened by 6 bases and J by 1 base, with 15 bases between the two germline ends. The CDR3 loop reads CASRPVFQGNYGYTF. CDR3 in DNA: TGTGCCAGCAGGCCCGTATTTCAGGGTAACTATGGCTACACCTTC.

This clonotype was picked up a small number of times. The chain has TRBV28 and TRBJ2-7; 8 bases match TRBD2. V lost 7 bases to trimming and J lost 3 bases; unmatched junction nucleotides: 11. This CDR3 contains 15 residues. CDR1 and CDR2 from the germline V gene are MDHEN and SYDVKM. The CDR3 coding sequence is TGTGCCAGCAACCGGGGCTCGGCGGGAGGCTACGAGCAGTACTTC. It is translated as CASNRGSAGGYEQYF.

The genes are TRBV28 and TRBJ2-5; D gene uncertain. V was clipped by 3 bases and J by 3 bases, with 5 bases between them. The CDR3 totals 12 residues. CDR1 and CDR2 from the germline V gene are MDHEN and SYDVKM. CDR3 sequence (DNA): TGTGCCAGCAGTTTTTACAAAGAGACCCAGTACTTC. Protein: CASSFYKETQYF.